This passage covers 22 T cell receptor beta chains from one sample sequenced in a study of blood T cell repertoires in COVID-19. Data came from immunoSEQ multiplex PCR; TCRdb stores just in-frame clones and leaves some out. Of roughly 150,000 clones listed, roughly 84% are singletons. Sequenced: peripheral blood. The receptors were sampled from a woman aged 45-59 years in a cohort sampled during active or convalescent COVID-19.

This chain joins TRBV30 and TRBJ1-2, with 9 bases that match TRBD1. Trimming at V came to 8 bases and at J to 5 bases, leaving 12 bases not matched to a gene. Germline-derived CDR1 and CDR2 are GTSNPN and SVGIG (reference sequence). This CDR3 contains 14 residues. The CDR3 region is CARKFRTGEYGYTF. In nucleotides, the CDR3 is TGTGCCCGGAAATTCAGGACAGGGGAGTATGGCTACACCTTC.

The chain uses TRBV11-2 and TRBJ2-7; D perhaps matches TRBD2 (6 bases). Per the germline V gene, CDR1 is SGHAT and CDR2 is FQNNGV. The CDR3 is 14 residues long. V lost 2 bases and J lost 0, with 8 bases in between. The CDR3 here is CASSLMEGSYEQYF. CDR3 sequence (DNA): TGTGCCAGCAGCTTAATGGAGGGCTCCTACGAGCAGTACTTC.

In the case of this clone: The same CDR3 arises from other DNA sequences in this sample as well. The V gene is TRBV6-5, the J gene TRBJ2-7; weak D call: TRBD2 (6 bases). The CDR3 consists of 14 residues. The V gene lost 2 bases and the J gene lost 1 base, with 9 bases spanning the gap. Germline V gene data show CDR1 as MNHEY and CDR2 as SVGAGI. The CDR3 nucleotides read TGTGCCAGCAGTTACCGGGGGTTTTCCTACGAGCAGTACTTC. It codes for CASSYRGFSYEQYF.

The V gene is TRBV10-3, the J gene TRBJ1-1; a possible D gene is TRBD1 (6 bases). Per the germline V gene, CDR1 is ENHRY and CDR2 is SYGVKD. CDR3 size: 12 residues. V was trimmed by 10 bases and J by 1 base, leaving 10 bases between them. CDR3 region: CATQGWNTEAFF. CDR3 coding DNA: TGTGCCACACAGGGTTGGAACACTGAAGCTTTCTTT.

J is TRBJ1-6 and V is TRBV19; D perhaps matches TRBD1 (6 bases). V shed 6 bases and J shed 4 bases, with 16 bases lying between them. Germline V gene sequence: CDR1 LNHDA, CDR2 SQIVND (reference sequence). The CDR3 is 16 amino acids. The CDR3 DNA reads TGTGCCAGTAGGACGGTTGGGGGGGCGTATAATTCACCCCTCCACTTT. Its translation is CASRTVGGAYNSPLHF. Complete variable domain (other parts from reference TRBV19 and TRBJ1-6): DGGITQSPKYLFRKEGQNVTLSCEQNLNHDAMYWYRQDPGQGLRLIYYSQIVNDFQKGDIAEGYSVSREKKESFPLTVTSAQKNPTAFYLCASRTVGGAYNSPLHFGNGTRLTVT.

The chain combines TRBV19 with TRBJ1-1, with a weak D call TRBD1 (6 bases). The CDR3 runs to 11 residues. V lost 6 bases, J lost 11 bases, and 13 bases lay in between. Germline V gene sequence: CDR1 LNHDA, CDR2 SQIVND (reference sequence). This CDR3 is CASRTGQRAFF. CDR3 DNA: TGTGCCAGTAGAACCGGACAGCGGGCTTTCTTT. Looking up the rest from reference TRBV19 and TRBJ1-1 gives the full variable domain: DGGITQSPKYLFRKEGQNVTLSCEQNLNHDAMYWYRQDPGQGLRLIYYSQIVNDFQKGDIAEGYSVSREKKESFPLTVTSAQKNPTAFYLCASRTGQRAFFGQGTRLTVV.

The chain is built from TRBV7-2 and TRBJ1-1, with no clear D. Germline lookup yields CDR1 SGHTA and CDR2 FQGNSA. V lost 5 bases and J lost 1, with 11 bases in between. This CDR3 spans 14 amino acids. The CDR3 region is CASSPGGRNTEAFF. The CDR3 DNA reads TGTGCCAGCAGCCCAGGCGGGAGGAACACTGAAGCTTTCTTT.

This clone turned up a few times. This rearrangement joins TRBV7-9 to TRBJ2-7; 11 bases agree with TRBD1. Unmatched junction bases numbered 4, after V lost 5 bases and J lost 1 base. The length of the CDR3 is 15 residues. Germline V gene data show CDR1 as SEHNR and CDR2 as FQNEAQ (reference sequence). This chain's CDR3 is CASSQGTGGSYEQYF. The CDR3 DNA reads as TGTGCCAGCAGCCAGGGGACAGGGGGATCCTACGAGCAGTACTTC.

Remarks on this clone: A junction end diverges from the germline sequence, so it may reflect a read error. The rearrangement joins TRBV4-2 to TRBJ2-5; 8 bases are a match to TRBD1. Germline loops: CDR1 LGHNA, CDR2 YNFKEQ. The CDR3 contains 18 residues. This chain's CDR3 is CASSQAGRGQGSRETQYF. The CDR3 DNA follows: TGTGCCAGCAGTCAAGCAGGCAGGGGGCAAGGTTCTCGTGAGACCCAGTACTTC.

The chain has TRBV21-1 and TRBJ1-5; the listed D gene, TRBD1, was not tested against the DNA. TRBV21-1 has pseudogene status. CDR3 length: 16 amino acids. For the CDR3, the DNA is TGTGCCAGCAGCAGACCCAGGGGATGGGGCAATCAGCCCCAGCATTTT. Its translation: CASSRPRGWGNQPQHF.

The V gene is TRBV3-1 (or the pseudogene TRBV3-2), the J gene TRBJ1-2; 8 bases agree with TRBD1. Trimming took 0 bases from V and 9 from J; bases not matched to a gene: 9. This CDR3 is built from 15 residues. Per the germline V gene, CDR1 is LGHDT and CDR2 is YNNKEL (reference sequence). This CDR3 is CASSQDYQGAGSYTF. The CDR3 region has the DNA TGTGCCAGCAGCCAAGATTACCAGGGGGCAGGGAGCTACACCTTC.

The V gene is TRBV27, the J gene TRBJ1-2, with 8 bases matching TRBD1. The V and J ends lost 4 bases and 4 bases, in that order; junction bases with no gene match: 5. CDR3 length: 14 amino acids. Germline assignment: CDR1 MNHEY and CDR2 SMNVEV (reference sequence). In DNA, the CDR3 is TGTGCCAGCAGTTCGTGGACAGGGCCCTATGGCTACACCTTC. Translating it yields CASSSWTGPYGYTF.

This sequence joins TRBV15 and TRBJ2-1; the D gene is possibly TRBD2 (5 bases). In germline, CDR1 is LNHNV, CDR2 YYDKDF (reference sequence). The V and J ends lost 1 base and 0 bases respectively, with 7 bases between them. The CDR3 spans 15 residues. The CDR3 nucleotides read TGTGCCACCAGCAGAGTTGAGGGCTCCTACAATGAGCAGTTCTTC. Translated, it gives CATSRVEGSYNEQFF.

The chain recombines TRBV28 with TRBJ2-7; TRBD1 is a possible D gene (6 bases). With 6 bases removed from V and 4 bases from J, the gap between germline ends came to 16 bases. The CDR3 is 14 amino acids. Germline V gene lookup returns CDR1 MDHEN and CDR2 SYDVKM. The CDR3 protein is CASRGTRMPYEQYF. As DNA, the CDR3 is TGTGCCAGCAGGGGGACACGAATGCCATACGAGCAGTACTTC.

The chain employs TRBV19 and TRBJ1-5; D might be TRBD1 (6 bases). CDR1 and CDR2 from the germline V gene are LNHDA and SQIVND (reference sequence). This CDR3 has 16 amino acids. The V gene lost 5 bases and the J gene lost 1 base, with 15 bases spanning the gap. The DNA of the CDR3 is TGTGCCAGTAGTGGTGGGGGGGGCACGAGCAATCAGCCCCAGCATTTT. Encoded protein: CASSGGGGTSNQPQHF.

V is TRBV7-9 and J is TRBJ2-2, with 9 bases identical to TRBD1. V shed 4 bases and J 4 bases; nucleotides not matched to a gene: 10. Germline CDR1 is SEHNR and CDR2 is FQNEAQ (reference sequence). The CDR3 spans 17 residues. CDR3 in amino acids: CASSSPVGQGSTGELFF. CDR3 DNA sequence: TGTGCCAGCAGCTCCCCAGTAGGACAGGGGAGCACCGGGGAGCTGTTTTTT.

The J gene is TRBJ1-2, the V gene TRBV28, with D possibly matching TRBD1 (5 bases). Deletions cut 6 bases from V and 1 base from J, with 6 bases between. The CDR3 runs to 12 residues. Germline V gene data show CDR1 as MDHEN and CDR2 as SYDVKM. The CDR3 reads CASRQGNYGYTF. CDR3 coding DNA: TGTGCCAGCAGGCAGGGTAACTATGGCTACACCTTC.

The V call is TRBV4-1, the J call TRBJ2-5; maybe TRBD1 (5 bases). The V gene lost 3 bases and the J gene lost 5 bases, with 13 bases spanning the gap. Germline-derived CDR1 and CDR2 are MGHRA and YSYEKL. The CDR3 is made up of 14 amino acids. CDR3 nucleotide sequence: TGCGCCAGCAGCCATAGCCAGGGTCGGGAGACCCAGTACTTC. It is translated as CASSHSQGRETQYF.

This clone was seen only once. The chain joins TRBV29-1 to TRBJ2-2; 8 nucleotides line up with TRBD1. J gave up 0 bases and V 6 bases, and 12 bases lay outside the gene matches. CDR1 SQVTM and CDR2 ANQGSEA come from the germline V gene. The CDR3 spans 17 residues. This CDR3 is CSVDVGTGRSNTGELFF. The CDR3 region has the DNA TGCAGCGTCGATGTCGGGACAGGACGTTCGAACACCGGGGAGCTGTTTTTT.

This clone was detected only a few times. The rearrangement joins TRBV5-4 to TRBJ2-2, with D possibly being TRBD2 (6 bases). This CDR3 has 16 amino acids. The germline gives CDR1 SGHNT, CDR2 YYREEE (reference sequence). The ends were cut back, 0 bases at V and 4 bases at J, with 13 bases in the middle. As DNA, the CDR3 is TGTGCCAGCAGCTTGGATAGCTTGCGGGGCACCGGGGAGCTGTTTTTT. It codes for CASSLDSLRGTGELFF.

The chain recombines TRBV7-9 with TRBJ2-7, with 12 bases fitting TRBD2. Germline V gene sequence: CDR1 SEHNR, CDR2 FQNEAQ (reference sequence). Germline trimming cut 5 bases from V and 12 bases from J; bases unmatched to any gene: 8. The CDR3 runs 13 residues. The CDR3, as DNA: TGTGCCAGCAGCCTGGCTAGCGGGGGGGCAGGGTACTTC. Its translation is CASSLASGGAGYF.

The chain recombines TRBV7-3 with TRBJ1-2, with TRBD1 identical over 8 bases. Germline V gene lookup returns CDR1 SGHTA and CDR2 FQGTGA. Losses at the gene ends were 5 bases for V and 8 bases for J; bases not matched to a gene: 7. The CDR3 length is 13 residues. This CDR3 reads CASSNPGQEGYTF. The DNA of the CDR3 is TGTGCCAGCAGCAATCCGGGACAGGAGGGCTACACCTTC.